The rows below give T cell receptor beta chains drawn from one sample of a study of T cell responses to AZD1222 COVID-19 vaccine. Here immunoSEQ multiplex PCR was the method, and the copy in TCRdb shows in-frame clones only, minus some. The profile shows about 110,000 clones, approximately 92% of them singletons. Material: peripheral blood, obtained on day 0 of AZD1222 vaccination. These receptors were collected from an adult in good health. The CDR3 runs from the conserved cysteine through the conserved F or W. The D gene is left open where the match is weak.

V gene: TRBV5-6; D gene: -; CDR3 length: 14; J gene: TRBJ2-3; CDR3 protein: CASSRTGATDTQYF
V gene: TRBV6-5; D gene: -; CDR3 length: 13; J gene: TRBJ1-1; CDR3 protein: CASRTPGGTEAFF
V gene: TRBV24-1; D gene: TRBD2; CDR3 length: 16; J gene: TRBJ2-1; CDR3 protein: CATSDRSSGRVNEQFF
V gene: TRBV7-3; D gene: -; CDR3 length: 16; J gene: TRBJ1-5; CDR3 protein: CASSLWQRVGNQPQHF
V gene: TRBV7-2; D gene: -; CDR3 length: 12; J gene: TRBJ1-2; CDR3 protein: CASSLAGYGYTF
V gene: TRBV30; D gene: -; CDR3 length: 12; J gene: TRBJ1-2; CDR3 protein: CAWSGGYDGYTF
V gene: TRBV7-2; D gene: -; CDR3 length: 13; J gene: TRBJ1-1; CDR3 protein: CASSLAGGREAFF
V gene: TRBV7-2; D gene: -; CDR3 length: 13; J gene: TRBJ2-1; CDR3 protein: CASSYRPGNEQFF
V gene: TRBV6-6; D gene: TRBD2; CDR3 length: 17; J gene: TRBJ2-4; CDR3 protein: CASSPRTAGGDKNIQYF
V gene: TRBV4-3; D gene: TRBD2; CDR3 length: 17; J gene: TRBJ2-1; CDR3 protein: CASSQAPSGGVYNEQFF
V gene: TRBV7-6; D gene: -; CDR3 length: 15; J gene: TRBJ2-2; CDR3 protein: CASSLGVGNTGELFF
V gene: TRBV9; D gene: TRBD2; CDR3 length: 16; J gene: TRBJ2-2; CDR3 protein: CASSFSGRANTGELFF
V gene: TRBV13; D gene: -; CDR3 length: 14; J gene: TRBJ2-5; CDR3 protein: CASSLTRKQETQYF
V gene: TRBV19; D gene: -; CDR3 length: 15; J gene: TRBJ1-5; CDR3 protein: CASSVQRIGNQPQHF
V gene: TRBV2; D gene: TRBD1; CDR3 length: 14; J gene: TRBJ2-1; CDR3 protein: CASFGQGMGNEQFF
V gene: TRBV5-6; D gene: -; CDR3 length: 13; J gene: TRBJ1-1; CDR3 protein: CASSLGRGREAFF
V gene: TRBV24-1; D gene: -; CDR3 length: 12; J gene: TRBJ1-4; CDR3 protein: CATQGRTEKLFF
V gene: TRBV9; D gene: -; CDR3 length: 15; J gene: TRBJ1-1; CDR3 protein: CASSVAQSVNTEAFF
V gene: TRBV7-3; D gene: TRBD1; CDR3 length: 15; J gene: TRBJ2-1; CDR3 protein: CASSLMGQGANEQFF
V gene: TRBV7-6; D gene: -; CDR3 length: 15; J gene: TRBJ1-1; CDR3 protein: CASSLAKQQNTEAFF
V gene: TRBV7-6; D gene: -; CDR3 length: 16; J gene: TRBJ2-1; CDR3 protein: CASSLVPRERGDEQFF
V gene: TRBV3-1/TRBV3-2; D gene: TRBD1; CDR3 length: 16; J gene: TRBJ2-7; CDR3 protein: CASSQVSGQGGHEQYF
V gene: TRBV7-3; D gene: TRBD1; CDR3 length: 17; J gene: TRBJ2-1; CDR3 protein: CVSSLRDRGGDYNEQFF
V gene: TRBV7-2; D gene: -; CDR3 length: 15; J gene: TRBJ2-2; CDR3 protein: CASTLVRQNTGELFF
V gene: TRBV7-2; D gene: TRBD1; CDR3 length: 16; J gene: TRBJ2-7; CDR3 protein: CASSLSRQGKNYEQYF
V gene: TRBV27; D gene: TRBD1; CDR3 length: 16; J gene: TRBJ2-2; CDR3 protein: CASRGEFEGGYGELFF
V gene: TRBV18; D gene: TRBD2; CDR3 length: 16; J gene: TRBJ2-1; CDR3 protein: CASSPVKASGRGEQFF
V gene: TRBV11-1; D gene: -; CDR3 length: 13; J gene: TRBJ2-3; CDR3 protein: CASSSFFTDTQYF
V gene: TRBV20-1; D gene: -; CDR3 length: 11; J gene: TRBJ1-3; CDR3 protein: CSGESGNTIYF
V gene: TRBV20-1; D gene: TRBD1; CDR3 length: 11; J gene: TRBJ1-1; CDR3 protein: CSAAGGTEAFF
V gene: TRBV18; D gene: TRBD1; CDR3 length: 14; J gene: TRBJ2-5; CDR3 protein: CASSPGQGRETQYF
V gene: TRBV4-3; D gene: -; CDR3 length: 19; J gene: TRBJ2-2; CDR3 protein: CASSQDSSFGGTNTGELFF
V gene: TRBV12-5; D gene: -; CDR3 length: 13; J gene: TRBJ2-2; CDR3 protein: CASGPGDTGELFF
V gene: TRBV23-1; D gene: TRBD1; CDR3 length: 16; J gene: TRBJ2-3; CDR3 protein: CASSQSGTGNPDTQYF
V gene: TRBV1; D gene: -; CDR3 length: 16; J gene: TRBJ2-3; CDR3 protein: CTSPQMGEYCTDTQYF
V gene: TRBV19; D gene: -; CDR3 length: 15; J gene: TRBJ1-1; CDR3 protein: CASSIDPPSGTEAFF
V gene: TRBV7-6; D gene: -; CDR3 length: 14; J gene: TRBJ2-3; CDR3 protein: CASSLGTNQYTQYF
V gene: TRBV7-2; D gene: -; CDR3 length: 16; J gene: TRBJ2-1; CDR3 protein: CASSLEGESRVHEQFF
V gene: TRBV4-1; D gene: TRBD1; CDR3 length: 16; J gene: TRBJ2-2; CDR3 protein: CASSAWTGENTGELFF
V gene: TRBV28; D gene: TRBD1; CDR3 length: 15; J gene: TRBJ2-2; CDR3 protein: CASSSWTGGFGELFF
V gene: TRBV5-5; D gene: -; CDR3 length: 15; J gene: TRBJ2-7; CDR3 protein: CASSLGAGRSYEQYF
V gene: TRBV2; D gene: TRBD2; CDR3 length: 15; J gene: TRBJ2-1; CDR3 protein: CASRRASGGSNEQFF
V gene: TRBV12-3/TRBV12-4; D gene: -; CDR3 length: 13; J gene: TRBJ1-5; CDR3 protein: CASSLGRNQPQHF
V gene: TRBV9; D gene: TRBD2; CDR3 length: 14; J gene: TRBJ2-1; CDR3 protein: CASSVDTSGRLQFF
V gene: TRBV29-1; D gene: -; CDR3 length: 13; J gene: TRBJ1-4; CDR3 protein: CSVPGDRLEKLFF
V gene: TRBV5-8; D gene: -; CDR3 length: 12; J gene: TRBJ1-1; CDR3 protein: CASTRGVTEAFF
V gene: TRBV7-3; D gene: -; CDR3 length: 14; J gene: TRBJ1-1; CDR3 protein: CASSPTGPNTEAFF
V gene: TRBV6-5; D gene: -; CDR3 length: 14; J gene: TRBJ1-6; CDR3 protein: CASSTTIWDSPLHF
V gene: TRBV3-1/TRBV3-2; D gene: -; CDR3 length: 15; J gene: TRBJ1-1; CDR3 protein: CASSQGRGEGTEAFF
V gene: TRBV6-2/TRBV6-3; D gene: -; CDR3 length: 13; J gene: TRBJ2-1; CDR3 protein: CASSSDAHNEQFF
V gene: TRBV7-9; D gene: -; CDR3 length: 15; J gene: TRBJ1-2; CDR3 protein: CASSLRIASYYGYTF
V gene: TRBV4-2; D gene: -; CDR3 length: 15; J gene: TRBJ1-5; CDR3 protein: CASSHHFSGNQPQHF
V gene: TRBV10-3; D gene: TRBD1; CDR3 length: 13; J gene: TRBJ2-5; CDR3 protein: CASNRDREETQYF
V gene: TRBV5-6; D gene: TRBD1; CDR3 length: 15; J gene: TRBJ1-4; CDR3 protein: CASSLGGGGDEKLFF
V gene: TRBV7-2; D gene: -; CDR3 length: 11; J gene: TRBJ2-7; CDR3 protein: CASSRTYEQYF
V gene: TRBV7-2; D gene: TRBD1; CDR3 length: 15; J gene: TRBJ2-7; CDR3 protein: CASSLPGTATYEQYF
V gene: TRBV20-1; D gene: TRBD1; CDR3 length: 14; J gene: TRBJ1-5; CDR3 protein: CSASGDRDRQPQHF
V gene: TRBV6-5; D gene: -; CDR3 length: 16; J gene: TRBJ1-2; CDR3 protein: CASSYFLAQTNYGYTF
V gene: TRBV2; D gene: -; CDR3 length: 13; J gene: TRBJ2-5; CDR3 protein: CASSEESRGSQYF
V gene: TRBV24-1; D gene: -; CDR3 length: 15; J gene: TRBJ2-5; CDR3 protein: CATSEGGGAEETQYF